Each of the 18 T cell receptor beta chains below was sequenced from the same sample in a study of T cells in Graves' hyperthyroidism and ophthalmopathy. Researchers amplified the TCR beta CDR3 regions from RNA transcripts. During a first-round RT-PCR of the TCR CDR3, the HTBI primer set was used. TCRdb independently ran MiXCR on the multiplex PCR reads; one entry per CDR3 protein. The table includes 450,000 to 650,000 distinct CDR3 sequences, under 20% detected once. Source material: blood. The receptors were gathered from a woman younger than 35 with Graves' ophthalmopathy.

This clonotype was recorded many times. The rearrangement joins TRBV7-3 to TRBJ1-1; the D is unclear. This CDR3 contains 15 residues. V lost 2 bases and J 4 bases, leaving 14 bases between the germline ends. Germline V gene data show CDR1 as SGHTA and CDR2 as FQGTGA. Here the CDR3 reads CASSLGPGGTTEAFF. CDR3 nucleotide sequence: TGTGCCAGCAGCTTAGGGCCAGGTGGCACCACTGAAGCTTTCTTT.

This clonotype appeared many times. Here the CDR3 reads CSASAMNTEAFF. DNA of the CDR3: TGCAGTGCCAGTGCCATGAACACTGAAGCTTTCTTT. The chain couples TRBV20-1 to TRBJ1-1; D remains ambiguous. The CDR3 totals 12 residues. With 6 bases removed from V and 0 bases from J, the gap between germline ends came to 8 bases. Germline V gene data show CDR1 as DFQATT and CDR2 as SNEGSKA (reference sequence).

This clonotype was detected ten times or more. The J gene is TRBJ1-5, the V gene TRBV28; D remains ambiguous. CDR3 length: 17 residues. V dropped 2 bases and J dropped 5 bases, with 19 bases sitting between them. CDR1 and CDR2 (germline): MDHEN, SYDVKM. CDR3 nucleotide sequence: TGTGCCAGCAGTTTAGAAGAAGGTGGAATAGGGTATCAGCCCCAGCATTTT. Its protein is CASSLEEGGIGYQPQHF. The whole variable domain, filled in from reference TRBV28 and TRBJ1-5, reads DVKVTQSSRYLVKRTGEKVFLECVQDMDHENMFWYRQDPGLGLRLIYFSYDVKMKEKGDIPEGYSVSREKKERFSLILESASTNQTSMYLCASSLEEGGIGYQPQHFGDGTRLSIL.

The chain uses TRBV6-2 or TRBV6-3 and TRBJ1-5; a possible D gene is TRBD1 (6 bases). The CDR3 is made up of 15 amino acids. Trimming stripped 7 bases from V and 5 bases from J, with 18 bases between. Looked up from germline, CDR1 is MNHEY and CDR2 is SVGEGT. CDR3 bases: TGTGCCAGCATGAGGCAGAGGGGGGAAGATCAGCCCCAGCATTTT. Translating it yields CASMRQRGEDQPQHF.

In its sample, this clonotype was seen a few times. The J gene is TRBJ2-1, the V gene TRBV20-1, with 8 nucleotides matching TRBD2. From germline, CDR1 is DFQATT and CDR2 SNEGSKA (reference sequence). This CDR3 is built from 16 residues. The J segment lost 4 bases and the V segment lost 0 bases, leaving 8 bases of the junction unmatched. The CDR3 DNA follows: TGCAGTGCTAGAGACCAAGCGGGAGCTTGGTACAATGAGCAGTTCTTC. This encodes CSARDQAGAWYNEQFF.

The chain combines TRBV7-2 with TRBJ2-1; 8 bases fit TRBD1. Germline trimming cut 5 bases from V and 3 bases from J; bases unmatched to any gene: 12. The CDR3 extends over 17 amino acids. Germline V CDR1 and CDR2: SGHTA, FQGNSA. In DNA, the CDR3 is TGTGCCAGCAGCCCCCTGAGGGGACAGGAAAACTACAATGAGCAGTTCTTC. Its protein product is CASSPLRGQENYNEQFF.

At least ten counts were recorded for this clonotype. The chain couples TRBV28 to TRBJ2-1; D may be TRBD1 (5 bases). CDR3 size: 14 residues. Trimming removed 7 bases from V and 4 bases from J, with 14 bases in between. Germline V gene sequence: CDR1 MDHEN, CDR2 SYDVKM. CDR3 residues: CASTSRAYYNEQFF. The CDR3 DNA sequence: TGTGCCAGCACGTCCAGGGCGTATTACAATGAGCAGTTCTTC.

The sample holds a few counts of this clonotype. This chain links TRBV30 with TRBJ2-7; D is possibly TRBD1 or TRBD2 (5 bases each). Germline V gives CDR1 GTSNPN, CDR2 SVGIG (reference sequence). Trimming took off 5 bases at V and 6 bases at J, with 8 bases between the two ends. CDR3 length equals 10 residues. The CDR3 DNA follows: TGTGCCTGGGGGGGATCCGAGCAGTACTTC. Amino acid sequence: CAWGGSEQYF. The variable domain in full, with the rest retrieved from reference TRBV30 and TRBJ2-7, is SQTIHQWPATLVQPVGSPLSLECTVEGTSNPNLYWYRQAAGRGLQLLFYSVGIGQISSEVPQNLSASRPQDRQFILSSKKLLLSDSGFYLCAWGGSEQYFGPGTRLTVT.

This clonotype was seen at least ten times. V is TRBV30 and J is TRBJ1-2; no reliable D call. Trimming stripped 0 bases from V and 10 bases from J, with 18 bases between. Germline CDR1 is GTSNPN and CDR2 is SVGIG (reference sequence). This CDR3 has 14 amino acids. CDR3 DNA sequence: TGTGCCTGGAGTGTAGGTCCACCCACTCAAAACTACACCTTC. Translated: CAWSVGPPTQNYTF.

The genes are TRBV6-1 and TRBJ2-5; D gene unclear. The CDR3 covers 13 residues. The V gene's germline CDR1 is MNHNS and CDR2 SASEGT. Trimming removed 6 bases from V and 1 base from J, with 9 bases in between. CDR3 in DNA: TGTGCCAGCAGGGACCAGCTCCAAGAGACCCAGTACTTC. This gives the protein CASRDQLQETQYF.

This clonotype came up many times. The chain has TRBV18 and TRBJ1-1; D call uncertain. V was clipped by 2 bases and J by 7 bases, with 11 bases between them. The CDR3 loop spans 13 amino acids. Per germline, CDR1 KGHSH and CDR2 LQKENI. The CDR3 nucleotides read TGTGCCAGCTCACCAGGAGGGCGGGATGAAGCTTTCTTT. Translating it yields CASSPGGRDEAFF.

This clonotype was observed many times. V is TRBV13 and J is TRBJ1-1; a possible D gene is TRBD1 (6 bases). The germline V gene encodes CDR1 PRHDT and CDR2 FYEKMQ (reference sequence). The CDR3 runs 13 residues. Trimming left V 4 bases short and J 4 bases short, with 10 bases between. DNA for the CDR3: TGTGCCAGCAGCTACAGGGTAAGCACTGAAGCTTTCTTT. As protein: CASSYRVSTEAFF.

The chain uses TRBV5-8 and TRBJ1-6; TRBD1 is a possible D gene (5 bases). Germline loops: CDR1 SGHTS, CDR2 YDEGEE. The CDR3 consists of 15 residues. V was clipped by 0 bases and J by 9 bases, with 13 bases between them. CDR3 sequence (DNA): TGTGCCAGCAGCTTGGCGGCAGGGAAGGGTTCACCCCTCCACTTT. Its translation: CASSLAAGKGSPLHF.

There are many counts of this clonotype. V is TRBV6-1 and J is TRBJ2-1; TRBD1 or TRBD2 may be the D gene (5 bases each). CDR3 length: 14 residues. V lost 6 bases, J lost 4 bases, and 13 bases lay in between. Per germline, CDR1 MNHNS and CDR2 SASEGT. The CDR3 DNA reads TGTGCCAGCAGGGCCGGGACGGCATACAATGAGCAGTTCTTC. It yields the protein CASRAGTAYNEQFF.

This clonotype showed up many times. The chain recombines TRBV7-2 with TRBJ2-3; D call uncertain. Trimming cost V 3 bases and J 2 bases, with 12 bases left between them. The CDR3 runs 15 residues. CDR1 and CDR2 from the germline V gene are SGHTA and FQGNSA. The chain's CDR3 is CASSLTGRFTDTQYF. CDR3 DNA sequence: TGTGCCAGCAGCTTGACCGGGCGTTTCACAGATACGCAGTATTTT.

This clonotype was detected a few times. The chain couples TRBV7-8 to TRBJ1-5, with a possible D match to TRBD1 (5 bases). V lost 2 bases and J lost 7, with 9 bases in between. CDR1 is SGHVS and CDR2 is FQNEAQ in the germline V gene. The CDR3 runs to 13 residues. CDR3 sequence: CASSLSPGQPQHF. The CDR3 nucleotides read TGTGCCAGCAGCTTATCCCCAGGGCAGCCCCAGCATTTT.

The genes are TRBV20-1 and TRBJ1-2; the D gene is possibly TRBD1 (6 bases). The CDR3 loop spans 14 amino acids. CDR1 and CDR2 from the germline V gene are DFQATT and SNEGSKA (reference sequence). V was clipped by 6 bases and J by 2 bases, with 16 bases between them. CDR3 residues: CSASYREPNYGYTF. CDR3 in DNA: TGCAGTGCCTCCTACAGGGAACCAAACTATGGCTACACCTTC.

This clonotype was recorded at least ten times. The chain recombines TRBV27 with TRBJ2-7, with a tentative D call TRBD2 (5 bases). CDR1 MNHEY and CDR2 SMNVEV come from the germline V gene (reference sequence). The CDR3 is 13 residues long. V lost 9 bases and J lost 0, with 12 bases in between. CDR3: CASSLGNSYEQYF. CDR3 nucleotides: TGTGCCAGTTCCCTCGGGAACTCCTACGAGCAGTACTTC.